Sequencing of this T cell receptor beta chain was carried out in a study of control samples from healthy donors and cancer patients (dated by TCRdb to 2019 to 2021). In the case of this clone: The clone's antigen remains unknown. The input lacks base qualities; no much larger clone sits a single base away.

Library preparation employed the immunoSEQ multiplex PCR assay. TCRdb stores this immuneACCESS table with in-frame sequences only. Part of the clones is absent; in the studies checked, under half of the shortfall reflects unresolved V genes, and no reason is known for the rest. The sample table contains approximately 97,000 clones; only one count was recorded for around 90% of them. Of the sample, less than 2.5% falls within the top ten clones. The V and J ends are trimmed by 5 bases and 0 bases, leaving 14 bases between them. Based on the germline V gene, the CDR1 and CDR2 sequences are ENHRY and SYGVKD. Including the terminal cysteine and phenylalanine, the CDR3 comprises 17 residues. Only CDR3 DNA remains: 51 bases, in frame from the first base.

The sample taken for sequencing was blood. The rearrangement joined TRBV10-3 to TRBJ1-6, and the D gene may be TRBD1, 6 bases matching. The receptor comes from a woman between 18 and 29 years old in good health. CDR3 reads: CAISPGQLSSYNSPLHF. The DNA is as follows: TGTGCCATCAGTCCGGGACAACTAAGCTCCTATAATTCACCCCTCCACTTT.